The sequence of this T cell receptor beta chain was determined in a study of T cell responses to AZD1222 COVID-19 vaccine. Overall study: Second doses at about 4 or about 12 weeks were pooled. Study-wide results and caveats: All repertoire sampling was performed exclusively after the peak T cell response. As reported, nearly half of all spike-specific TCRs target variant regions that are unmutated. Once two AZD1222 doses were given, Spike-specific TCR breadth and depth went up.

This clone was seen just once. Its antigen is still unknown. The protocol was immunoSEQ multiplex PCR, while the TCRdb copy is restricted to in-frame clones and leaves out a portion. The table shows 130,000 or so clones, with more than 85% occurring only once. V lost 2 bases and J lost 6; bases outside the gene matches: 6. The germline gives CDR1 GTSNPN, CDR2 SVGIG (reference sequence). The CDR3 has 14 residues. The V gene is TRBV30, the J gene TRBJ1-5, with TRBD1 matching over 8 bases. This TCR was recovered from an adult in good health. The sample here was peripheral blood, taken on day 0 of AZD1222 vaccination. The chain's CDR3 is CAWSPDRGGQPQHF. In nucleotides, the CDR3 is TGTGCCTGGAGTCCAGACAGGGGCGGTCAGCCCCAGCATTTT.